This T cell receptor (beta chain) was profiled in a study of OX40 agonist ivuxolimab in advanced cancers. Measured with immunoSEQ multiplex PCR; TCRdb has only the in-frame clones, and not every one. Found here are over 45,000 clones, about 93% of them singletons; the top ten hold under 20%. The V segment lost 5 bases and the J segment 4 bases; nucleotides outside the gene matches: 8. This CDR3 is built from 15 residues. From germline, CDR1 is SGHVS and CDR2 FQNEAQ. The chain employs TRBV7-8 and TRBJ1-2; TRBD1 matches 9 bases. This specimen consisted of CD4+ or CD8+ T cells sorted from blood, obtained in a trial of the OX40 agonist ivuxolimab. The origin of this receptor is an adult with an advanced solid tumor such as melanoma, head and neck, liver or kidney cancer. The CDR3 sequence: CASSAPGQGGYGYTF. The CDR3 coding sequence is TGTGCCAGCAGCGCACCGGGACAGGGAGGCTATGGCTACACCTTC.